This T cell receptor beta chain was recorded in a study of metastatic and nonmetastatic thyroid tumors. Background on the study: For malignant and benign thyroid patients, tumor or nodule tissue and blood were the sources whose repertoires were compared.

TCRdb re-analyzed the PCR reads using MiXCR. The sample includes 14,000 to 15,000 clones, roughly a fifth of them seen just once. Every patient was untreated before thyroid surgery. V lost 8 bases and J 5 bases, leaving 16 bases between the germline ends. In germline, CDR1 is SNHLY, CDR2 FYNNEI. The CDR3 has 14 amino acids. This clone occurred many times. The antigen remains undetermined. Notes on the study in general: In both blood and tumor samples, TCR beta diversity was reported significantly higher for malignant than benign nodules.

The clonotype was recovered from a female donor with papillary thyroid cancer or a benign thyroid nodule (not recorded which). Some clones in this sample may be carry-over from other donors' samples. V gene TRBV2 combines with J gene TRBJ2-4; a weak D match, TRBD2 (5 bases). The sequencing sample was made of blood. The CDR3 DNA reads TGTGCCAGCTGGGAACTAGGAGGACAAAACATTCAGTACTTC. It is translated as CASWELGGQNIQYF.